A selection of T cell receptor beta chains follows, all from one sample in a study of T cell responses to AZD1222 COVID-19 vaccine. Assay: immunoSEQ multiplex PCR; the TCRdb copy retains only in-frame clones and omits some. The profile shows about 120,000 clones, around nine tenths of them singletons. Sequenced here: peripheral blood, sampled on day 0 of AZD1222 vaccination. The origin of the receptors is an adult in good health. CDR3s include the opening cysteine and the closing phenylalanine or tryptophan. A D gene is named only where the DNA matches it firmly. Some rows have no size entry. The others give once, few or many, or a class for an expanded clone.

V gene	J gene	D gene	clone size	CDR3 DNA	CDR3 protein
TRBV28	TRBJ2-1	-	-	TGTGCCAGCAGTTTATCCCGGGACAATGAGCAGTTCTTC	CASSLSRDNEQFF
TRBV7-2	TRBJ1-3	-	-	TGTGCCAGCAGCTTCTCCCCGATTCTCGGAAACACCATATATTTT	CASSFSPILGNTIYF
TRBV19	TRBJ1-5	TRBD1	-	TGTGCCAGTAGGAGACAGGGGCCGAGCAATCAGCCCCAGCATTTT	CASRRQGPSNQPQHF
TRBV7-8	TRBJ2-7	-	-	TGTGCCAGCAGCTTCGACCGGAGCTCCTACGAGCAGTACTTC	CASSFDRSSYEQYF
TRBV5-1	TRBJ2-6	-	-	TGCGCCAGCAGCTTGGCCGGAGGGGGGGCCCACCTCTCTGGGGCCAACGTCCTGACTTTC	CASSLAGGGAHLSGANVLTF
TRBV11-3	TRBJ2-5	-	-	TGTGCCAGCAGCCCGGGACTTCCTGGCGGAGAGACCCAGTACTTC	CASSPGLPGGETQYF
TRBV29-1	TRBJ2-2	TRBD1	-	TGCAGCGTTGACAGGGGGTTTACCGGGGAGCTGTTTTTT	CSVDRGFTGELFF
TRBV28	TRBJ2-7	TRBD1	-	TGTGCCAGCAGTCAGGATACAGGGGGAGAGCAGTACTTC	CASSQDTGGEQYF
TRBV5-4	TRBJ2-2	-	-	TGTGCCAGCAGCTTGGGCCTTATCGGGGAGCTGTTTTTT	CASSLGLIGELFF
TRBV11-2	TRBJ1-5	TRBD1	-	TGTGCCAGCAGCTTAAACGGAGGGGGCTATCAGCCCCAGCATTTT	CASSLNGGGYQPQHF
TRBV6-2/TRBV6-3	TRBJ2-7	-	once	TGTGCCAGCAGTTACCTTAGCGGAAGGAGCTCCTACGAGCAGTACTTC	CASSYLSGRSSYEQYF
TRBV3-1/TRBV3-2	TRBJ1-5	TRBD1	-	TGTGCCAGCAGCCAAGGGCAAGGGGGCTGGGGGCCCCAGCATTTT	CASSQGQGGWGPQHF
TRBV2	TRBJ1-2	TRBD1	once	TGTGCCAGCAGCCGGGACAGTCGCCATCACTTC	CASSRDSRHHF
TRBV18	TRBJ2-1	-	once	TGTGCCAGCTCCCGCGGACTTTACAATGAGCAGTTCTTC	CASSRGLYNEQFF
TRBV24-1	TRBJ2-2	TRBD1	-	TGTGCCACCAGTGACCCGACAGGGGCGAACACCGGGGAGCTGTTTTTT	CATSDPTGANTGELFF
TRBV4-3	TRBJ2-7	TRBD2	many	TGCGCCAGCAGCCAAGAAACAGCGACTAGCGGTCCCTACGCGCAGTACTTC	CASSQETATSGPYAQYF
TRBV10-3	TRBJ2-7	-	-	TGTGCCATCGCTGGGAGAACCTACGAGCAGTACTTC	CAIAGRTYEQYF
TRBV7-9	TRBJ2-3	-	-	TGTGCCAGCAGCTTAGGGACTGTGGGGGGTGATACGCAGTATTTT	CASSLGTVGGDTQYF
TRBV6-2/TRBV6-3	TRBJ1-5	-	-	TGTGCCAGCAGTCTTATTGATGGGCAGCCCCAGCATTTT	CASSLIDGQPQHF
TRBV19	TRBJ2-5	TRBD2	-	TGTGCCAGTAGTAAAAGACTAGCGGGGGTGGAGACCCAGTACTTC	CASSKRLAGVETQYF